Described below is a single T cell receptor (beta chain) sequence and its context. This record belongs to a study of T-cell reconstitution after alpha-beta-depleted transplantation in children. The CDR3 loop spans 16 amino acids. Deletions cut 4 bases from V and 0 bases from J, with 15 bases between. Germline assignment: CDR1 SGHDT and CDR2 YYEEEE. During its preparation, the TCRbeta library received unique molecular identifiers. TCRdb ran MiXCR on the PCR reads and lists one entry per CDR3 protein. Among roughly 89,000 distinct CDR3 sequences, 12% were seen once, and the ten largest hold over 11%. This chain links TRBV5-6 with TRBJ2-3, with D possibly matching TRBD2 (6 bases). This TCR was recovered from a human donor who donated a stem cell graft to a child with inherited bone marrow failure. Sequencing was performed on PBMCs from the stem cell graft donor, taken from the stem cell graft. The CDR3 DNA is TGTGCCAGCAGCATGAGGAGGGGATCTAGCACAGATACGCAGTATTTT. Protein: CASSMRRGSSTDTQYF.